This entry lists 32 T cell receptor beta chains sequenced from one sample in a study of OX40 agonist ivuxolimab in advanced cancers. The data were produced by immunoSEQ multiplex PCR, yet TCRdb's version contains in-frame clones alone and is incomplete. The table has 43,000 or so clones, roughly 90% seen once. The sample here was CD4+ or CD8+ T cells sorted from blood, taken in a trial of the OX40 agonist ivuxolimab. These receptors all stem from an adult with an advanced solid tumor such as melanoma, head and neck, liver or kidney cancer.

The chain links TRBV7-3 to TRBJ2-5; no clear D. The germline V and J ends were trimmed by 1 base and 2 bases, with 11 bases remaining between them. The CDR3 runs 15 residues. CDR1 is SGHTA, CDR2 FQGTGA, per germline. The chain's CDR3 is CASSLKVGPQETQYF. The CDR3 DNA follows: TGTGCCAGCAGCTTAAAAGTTGGACCACAAGAGACCCAGTACTTC. Full variable domain (missing parts from reference TRBV7-3 and TRBJ2-5): GAGVSQTPSNKVTEKGKYVELRCDPISGHTALYWYRQSLGQGPEFLIYFQGTGAADDSGLPNDRFFAVRPEGSVSTLKIQRTERGDSAVYLCASSLKVGPQETQYFGPGTRLLVL.

The chain joins TRBV2 to TRBJ2-7; D possibly corresponds to TRBD2 (5 bases). CDR1 and CDR2 from the germline V gene are SNHLY and FYNNEI. The CDR3 consists of 14 residues. Trimming left V 6 bases short and J 3 bases short, with 15 bases between. The DNA of the CDR3 is TGTGCCAGCAGCCTGCATGAGAGGGACTACGAGCAGTACTTC. Encoded protein: CASSLHERDYEQYF.

The sample holds one count of this clone. The chain carries TRBV28 and TRBJ1-6; D gene unclear. The CDR3 totals 15 residues. Germline CDR1 and CDR2: MDHEN and SYDVKM. V lost 5 bases and J lost 8, with 16 bases in between. CDR3 amino acids: CASSKIAAPHSPLHF. The CDR3 DNA reads TGTGCCAGCAGTAAAATCGCGGCTCCCCATTCACCCCTCCACTTT.

The rearrangement links TRBV5-6 to TRBJ2-1; D perhaps matches TRBD1 (6 bases). V was pared by 0 bases and J by 6 bases, with 13 bases between. The CDR3 extends over 15 amino acids. Germline V gene data show CDR1 as SGHDT and CDR2 as YYEEEE. CDR3 sequence reads: CASSLAKTGFNEQFF. The CDR3 region has the DNA TGTGCCAGCAGCTTGGCCAAGACAGGTTTCAATGAGCAGTTCTTC.

The chain links TRBV10-3 to TRBJ2-5; D unclear. Trimming shortened V by 3 bases and J by 5 bases, and 7 bases separated the two germline ends. Germline values: CDR1 ENHRY, CDR2 SYGVKD. The CDR3 totals 12 residues. Here the CDR3 DNA reads TGTGCCATCAGTGAACTGTCGGAGACCCAGTACTTC. Protein: CAISELSETQYF.

V gene TRBV11-3 combines with J gene TRBJ1-1; TRBD1 matches at 8 bases. The CDR3 length is 13 residues. Trimming cost V 3 bases and J 11 bases; bases outside gene matches: 8. Germline V lookup: CDR1 SGHNT, CDR2 YENEEA. In DNA form, the CDR3 reads TGTGCCAGCAGCTTCGGGGCAGGGGGCGAGGCTTTCTTT. Translation: CASSFGAGGEAFF.

In the case of this clone: The junction differs from germline at one of its ends, possibly a read error. DNA of the CDR3: TGTGCTAGTGGTCCAAACTCCGGGACCGTCCACTTC. Its protein product is CASGPNSGTVHF. This chain connects TRBV12-5 to TRBJ2-5; D tentatively reads TRBD1 or TRBD2 (5 bases each). CDR1 is LGHNT and CDR2 is FRNRAP in the germline V gene. The CDR3 consists of 12 residues.

The chain couples TRBV29-1 to TRBJ2-3, with 7 positions matching TRBD1. CDR1 is SQVTM, CDR2 ANQGSEA, per germline. With 4 bases clipped from V and 2 bases from J, the junction kept 3 bases outside the gene matches. This CDR3 comprises 13 residues. CDR3 sequence reads: CSVVGTATDTQYF. The CDR3, as DNA: TGCAGCGTTGTCGGGACAGCCACAGATACGCAGTATTTT.

The chain combines TRBV5-4 with TRBJ1-2; the match to TRBD1 covers 8 bases. Germline assignment: CDR1 SGHNT and CDR2 YYREEE (reference sequence). The CDR3 sequence is 15 residues long. The J segment lost 4 bases and the V segment lost 3 bases, leaving 8 bases of the junction unmatched. Here the CDR3 reads CASSSGQGNGYGYTF. CDR3 coding DNA: TGTGCCAGCAGCTCAGGACAGGGCAACGGCTATGGCTACACCTTC.

The count of this clone is one. The rearrangement links TRBV11-2 to TRBJ1-2, with D hard to call. V lost 5 bases and J lost 7, with 20 bases in between. The germline gives CDR1 SGHAT, CDR2 FQNNGV. There are 15 residues in the CDR3. This CDR3 is CASSENVAPASGYTF. The CDR3 bases are TGTGCCAGCAGCGAAAATGTGGCACCCGCGAGTGGCTACACCTTC.

The chain recombines TRBV28 with TRBJ1-2, with 8 bases lining up with TRBD1. CDR3 length: 15 residues. Trimming at V came to 2 bases and at J to 5 bases, leaving 7 bases not matched to a gene. CDR1 is MDHEN, CDR2 SYDVKM, per germline. The CDR3 protein is CASSLTAGGKYGYTF. The CDR3 DNA follows: TGTGCCAGCAGTTTAACCGCAGGGGGCAAGTATGGCTACACCTTC.

The rearrangement uses TRBV6-6 and TRBJ1-6; the match to TRBD1 covers 7 bases. Germline CDR1 reads MNHNY; CDR2 reads SVGAGI (reference sequence). V trimming: 0 bases; J trimming: 7 bases; junction bases outside the gene matches: 3. This CDR3 is built from 15 residues. DNA for the CDR3: TGTGCCAGCAGTTACTCGGGACAGAGAAATTCACCCCTCCACTTT. It yields the protein CASSYSGQRNSPLHF.

This clone was detected once. One end of the junction is discordant with germline, which a read error may explain. The rearrangement links TRBV7-2 to TRBJ2-5; 12 bases line up with TRBD2. Germline V gene data show CDR1 as SGHTA and CDR2 as FQGNSA. The CDR3 spans 14 residues. CDR3 coding DNA: TGTGCCAGCAGCCTAGTCCCCTCTAGCGGGAGGGTCGACTTC. It is translated as CASSLVPSSGRVDF.

The chain carries TRBV6-1 and TRBJ2-2, with 8 nucleotides matching TRBD1. CDR1 and CDR2 (germline): MNHNS, SASEGT. The ends lost 5 bases at V and 5 bases at J; junction bases unmatched: 4. The CDR3 runs to 14 residues. Written as DNA, the CDR3 is TGTGCCAGCAGTCGGGACAGGTCGACCGGGGAGCTGTTTTTT. This translates into CASSRDRSTGELFF.

The genes are TRBV5-1 and TRBJ2-7, with TRBD1 as a possible D gene (7 bases). CDR1 and CDR2 (germline): SGHRS, YFSETQ. The V and J ends lost 2 bases and 7 bases respectively, with 16 bases between them. There are 14 residues in the CDR3. The CDR3 spells CASSFQGGENEQYF. CDR3 nucleotide sequence: TGCGCCAGCAGCTTCCAGGGGGGAGAGAATGAGCAGTACTTC.

This rearrangement joins TRBV7-2 to TRBJ2-3; TRBD2 matches 12 bases. Germline values: CDR1 SGHTA, CDR2 FQGNSA. The CDR3 is made up of 15 amino acids. J gave up 7 bases and V 1 base, and 3 bases lay outside the gene matches. The CDR3 nucleotides are TGTGCCAGCAGCTTAGAGACTAGCGGGAGCCATACGCAGTATTTT. Protein sequence: CASSLETSGSHTQYF.

The rearrangement links TRBV19 to TRBJ2-1; 7 bases map to TRBD2. Germline V gives CDR1 LNHDA, CDR2 SQIVND (reference sequence). Trimming at V came to 7 bases and at J to 2 bases, leaving 8 bases not matched to a gene. The CDR3 runs to 15 residues. Here the CDR3 reads CASKSTSAPYNEQFF. Written as DNA, the CDR3 is TGTGCCAGTAAATCAACTAGCGCTCCCTACAATGAGCAGTTCTTC.

The V and J genes are TRBV6-6 and TRBJ2-1, with D tentatively TRBD2 (5 bases). Deletions cut 8 bases from V and 4 bases from J, with 18 bases between. The CDR3 covers 15 residues. Germline CDR1 reads MNHNY; CDR2 reads SVGAGI (reference sequence). The CDR3: CASSPPSGAYNEQFF. The CDR3 DNA reads TGTGCCAGCTCCCCACCGAGCGGAGCTTACAATGAGCAGTTCTTC.

The chain joins TRBV5-4 to TRBJ2-7; TRBD2 agrees at 9 bases. Germline V CDR1 and CDR2: SGHNT, YYREEE (reference sequence). The V segment lost 4 bases and the J segment 6 bases; nucleotides outside the gene matches: 11. The CDR3 covers 15 residues. CDR3 region: CASSPRPSGISEQYF. The CDR3 DNA sequence: TGTGCCAGCAGCCCTCGTCCTAGCGGGATTAGCGAGCAGTACTTC.

The chain employs TRBV4-2 and TRBJ2-1; D uncertain. V was trimmed by 1 base and J by 10 bases, leaving 17 bases between them. CDR3 length: 15 residues. Per germline, CDR1 LGHNA and CDR2 YNFKEQ. CDR3 region: CASSQVGQSVGEQFF. Here the CDR3 DNA reads TGTGCCAGCAGCCAAGTAGGGCAGAGCGTCGGGGAGCAGTTCTTC.

This chain joins TRBV11-3 and TRBJ2-2; D gene uncertain. Germline V CDR1 and CDR2: SGHNT, YENEEA. This CDR3 is 11 amino acids long. V was trimmed by 3 bases and J by 6 bases, leaving 2 bases between them. CDR3 in DNA: TGTGCCAGCAGCTTGTCCGGGGAGCTGTTTTTT. As protein: CASSLSGELFF.

This clone was observed once. CDR3 loop: CASSRSGASYNEQFF. In nucleotides, the CDR3 is TGTGCCAGCAGCCGTAGCGGGGCCTCCTACAATGAGCAGTTCTTC. This rearrangement joins TRBV7-9 to TRBJ2-1; TRBD2 matches 8 bases. This CDR3 is built from 15 residues. In germline, CDR1 is SEHNR, CDR2 FQNEAQ (reference sequence). Losses at the gene ends were 5 bases for V and 0 bases for J; bases not matched to a gene: 3.

The chain is built from TRBV29-1 and TRBJ2-1; D may match TRBD1 or TRBD2 (6 bases each). V was shortened by 2 bases and J by 4 bases, with 12 bases between the two germline ends. CDR3 size: 14 residues. Germline CDR1 reads SQVTM; CDR2 reads ANQGSEA. The CDR3 spells CSVERGARYNEQFF. CDR3 bases: TGCAGCGTTGAAAGGGGGGCCCGATACAATGAGCAGTTCTTC.

The chain uses TRBV5-5 and TRBJ2-6; D is uncertain. Germline values: CDR1 SGHKS, CDR2 YYEKEE (reference sequence). V was trimmed by 7 bases and J by 5 bases, leaving 22 bases between them. This CDR3 region has 17 residues. The CDR3 spells CASELILAQSRANVLTF. In DNA, the CDR3 is TGTGCCAGCGAGTTAATTCTCGCACAAAGTCGGGCCAACGTCCTGACTTTC.

The chain uses TRBV7-3 and TRBJ2-5; D unclear. Germline CDR1 is SGHTA and CDR2 is FQGTGA. Trimming shortened V by 2 bases and J by 5 bases, and 12 bases separated the two germline ends. This CDR3 is 14 amino acids long. CDR3 in DNA: TGTGCCAGCAGCTTATATAGTAATGATGAGACCCAGTACTTC. Translating it yields CASSLYSNDETQYF.

J is TRBJ2-2 and V is TRBV7-3; 8 bases align to TRBD2. Germline CDR1 and CDR2: SGHTA and FQGTGA. Unmatched junction bases numbered 10, after V lost 5 bases and J lost 5 bases. The CDR3 totals 16 residues. The CDR3 loop is CASSLRLASVTGELFF. CDR3 bases: TGTGCCAGCAGCCTAAGACTAGCGTCGGTGACCGGGGAGCTGTTTTTT.

The chain uses TRBV5-1 and TRBJ2-5; D remains ambiguous. Germline CDR1 reads SGHRS; CDR2 reads YFSETQ. Deletions cut 2 bases from V and 1 base from J, with 12 bases between. The CDR3 extends over 15 amino acids. The CDR3 here is CASSFYSQVQETQYF. The DNA for the CDR3 is TGCGCCAGCAGCTTTTACTCCCAAGTCCAAGAGACCCAGTACTTC. The whole variable domain, remainder taken from reference TRBV5-1 and TRBJ2-5, is KAGVTQTPRYLIKTRGQQVTLSCSPISGHRSVSWYQQTPGQGLQFLFEYFSETQRNKGNFPGRFSGRQFSNSRSEMNVSTLELGDSALYLCASSFYSQVQETQYFGPGTRLLVL.

This clone was detected once. The chain uses TRBV19 and TRBJ1-4, with D uncertain. The CDR3 sequence is 16 residues long. V was pared by 4 bases and J by 2 bases, with 14 bases between. The germline gives CDR1 LNHDA, CDR2 SQIVND (reference sequence). DNA for the CDR3: TGTGCCAGTAGTAAAAAGGTCGCGGTTACTAATGAAAAACTGTTTTTT. Its protein is CASSKKVAVTNEKLFF. Drawing the rest from reference TRBV19 and TRBJ1-4, the complete variable domain is DGGITQSPKYLFRKEGQNVTLSCEQNLNHDAMYWYRQDPGQGLRLIYYSQIVNDFQKGDIAEGYSVSREKKESFPLTVTSAQKNPTAFYLCASSKKVAVTNEKLFFGSGTQLSVL.

This clone showed up just a few times. This CDR3 is CASSLREGLVGHGEQFF. CDR3 nucleotide sequence: TGTGCCAGCAGTTTGAGGGAGGGACTAGTGGGTCACGGTGAGCAGTTCTTC. The V and J genes are TRBV28 and TRBJ2-1; the match to TRBD2 covers 8 bases. The trim removed 3 bases at V and 9 bases at J, leaving 16 bases unmatched. Germline values: CDR1 MDHEN, CDR2 SYDVKM. The CDR3 totals 17 residues.

This clone was picked up one time. The gene calls are TRBV5-4 and TRBJ1-1; 11 nucleotides align to TRBD1. This CDR3 spans 14 amino acids. The junction had 2 bases not matched to a gene; V was cut back by 4 bases and J by 3 bases. The germline V gene encodes CDR1 SGHNT and CDR2 YYREEE (reference sequence). The CDR3 here is CASSTGQGDTEAFF. For the CDR3, the DNA is TGTGCCAGCAGCACGGGACAGGGGGACACTGAAGCTTTCTTT. The full variable domain, in which reference TRBV5-4 and TRBJ1-1 provide the parts outside the CDR3, is ETGVTQSPTHLIKTRGQQVTLRCSSQSGHNTVSWYQQALGQGPQFIFQYYREEENGRGNFPPRFSGLQFPNYSSELNVNALELDDSALYLCASSTGQGDTEAFFGQGTRLTVV.

This clone was seen a few times. V and J are TRBV6-6 and TRBJ2-1; maybe TRBD2 (6 bases). This CDR3 contains 14 residues. Trimming removed 2 bases at V and 3 bases at J, with 8 bases between. The germline CDR1 and CDR2 sequences are MNHNY and SVGAGI (reference sequence). CDR3 in DNA: TGTGCCAGCAGTTACGCGGGAAACTACAATGAGCAGTTCTTC. This codes for CASSYAGNYNEQFF.

The chain combines TRBV11-2 with TRBJ2-1; D remains unclear. CDR1 is SGHAT, CDR2 FQNNGV, per germline. The CDR3 is 17 amino acids. V was shortened by 5 bases and J by 7 bases, with 24 bases between the two germline ends. The CDR3 region has the DNA TGTGCCAGCAGCCCCGCCGGCATTCTCCGAGCAAAGAATGAGCAGTTCTTC. Encoded protein: CASSPAGILRAKNEQFF.